Presented here are 30 T cell receptor beta chains from one specimen sequenced in a study of T cells in Graves' hyperthyroidism and ophthalmopathy. What was amplified from RNA transcripts were TCR beta CDR3 regions. The HTBI primer set drove a first-round RT-PCR of the TCR CDR3. TCRdb reanalysed the multiplex PCR reads using MiXCR and keeps one entry per CDR3 protein. The table includes more than 500,000 distinct CDR3 sequences, roughly a sixth detected once. Sample: blood. These receptors were obtained from a woman aged 30 to 39 with Graves' ophthalmopathy.

This clonotype occurred many times. V is TRBV20-1 and J is TRBJ2-7; 11 bases map to TRBD2. Losses at the gene ends were 2 bases for V and 1 base for J; bases not matched to a gene: 4. Germline values: CDR1 DFQATT, CDR2 SNEGSKA (reference sequence). CDR3 length equals 15 residues. The CDR3 loop is CSARSGTSGSYEQYF. CDR3 nucleotides: TGCAGTGCTAGATCCGGGACTAGCGGATCCTACGAGCAGTACTTC.

The chain joins TRBV19 to TRBJ2-3; the D is unclear. From germline, CDR1 is LNHDA and CDR2 SQIVND (reference sequence). V lost 6 bases to trimming and J lost 0 bases, with 7 bases between them. This CDR3 contains 13 residues. CDR3 nucleotide sequence: TGTGCCAGTAGAGGCACTAGCACAGATACGCAGTATTTT. Translated: CASRGTSTDTQYF. The full variable domain, rest sourced from reference TRBV19 and TRBJ2-3, is DGGITQSPKYLFRKEGQNVTLSCEQNLNHDAMYWYRQDPGQGLRLIYYSQIVNDFQKGDIAEGYSVSREKKESFPLTVTSAQKNPTAFYLCASRGTSTDTQYFGPGTRLTVL.

The sample holds many counts of this clonotype. This rearrangement joins TRBV5-1 to TRBJ2-1, with D hard to call. Germline lookup yields CDR1 SGHRS and CDR2 YFSETQ. There are 13 residues in the CDR3. The V end lost 6 bases, the J end lost 5 bases, and 12 bases lay between the germline ends. The CDR3 here is CASTEVVNNEQFF. Here the CDR3 DNA reads TGCGCCAGCACCGAGGTCGTGAACAATGAGCAGTTCTTC.

In its sample, this clonotype was seen many times. The genes are TRBV6-1 and TRBJ1-5; no clear D gene. This CDR3 has 10 residues. CDR1 MNHNS and CDR2 SASEGT come from the germline V gene. Trimming shortened V by 8 bases and J by 5 bases, and 4 bases separated the two germline ends. The CDR3 spells CASGDQPQHF. The CDR3 DNA follows: TGTGCCAGCGGGGATCAGCCCCAGCATTTT.

The J gene is TRBJ2-5, the V gene TRBV9; 10 positions agree with TRBD2. J gave up 4 bases and V 4 bases, and 16 bases lay outside the gene matches. Germline V gene sequence: CDR1 SGDLS, CDR2 YYNGEE. CDR3 length: 18 residues. The CDR3 loop reads CASSPGAYRTSGIETQYF. The CDR3 DNA sequence: TGTGCCAGCAGCCCCGGGGCCTATCGAACTAGCGGGATAGAGACCCAGTACTTC. Full variable domain (remainder filled in from reference TRBV9 and TRBJ2-5): DSGVTQTPKHLITATGQRVTLRCSPRSGDLSVYWYQQSLDQGLQFLIQYYNGEERAKGNILERFSAQQFPDLHSELNLSSLELGDSALYFCASSPGAYRTSGIETQYFGPGTRLLVL.

This clonotype was detected ten times or more. The CDR3 bases are TGTGCCAGCAGCGCAGAGGGGACCCAGTACTTC. Protein sequence: CASSAEGTQYF. The gene calls are TRBV9 and TRBJ2-5; maybe TRBD2 (5 bases). The ends were cut back, 3 bases at V and 7 bases at J, with 7 bases in the middle. Germline values: CDR1 SGDLS, CDR2 YYNGEE. CDR3 length: 11 amino acids. The variable domain in full, with the rest retrieved from reference TRBV9 and TRBJ2-5, is DSGVTQTPKHLITATGQRVTLRCSPRSGDLSVYWYQQSLDQGLQFLIQYYNGEERAKGNILERFSAQQFPDLHSELNLSSLELGDSALYFCASSAEGTQYFGPGTRLLVL.

This clonotype was observed a handful of times. The rearrangement joins TRBV18 to TRBJ1-2; D not resolved. The CDR3 has 16 amino acids. The V gene lost 0 bases and the J gene lost 2 bases, with 13 bases spanning the gap. The germline gives CDR1 KGHSH, CDR2 LQKENI. CDR3 in DNA: TGTGCCAGCTCACCACCCTCGAAACAGCAGAACTATGGCTACACCTTC. This encodes CASSPPSKQQNYGYTF.

There are many counts of this clonotype. The rearrangement links TRBV4-1 to TRBJ1-2; D is unclear. Trimming removed 0 bases at V and 6 bases at J, with 11 bases between. CDR1 and CDR2 from the germline V gene are MGHRA and YSYEKL. This CDR3 has 14 amino acids. The CDR3: CASSQDARTHGYTF. The CDR3 nucleotides are TGCGCCAGCAGCCAAGATGCGAGAACCCATGGCTACACCTTC.

The chain employs TRBV2 and TRBJ2-7; D remains unclear. Trimming shortened V by 4 bases and J by 2 bases, and 9 bases separated the two germline ends. This CDR3 spans 13 amino acids. The germline V gene has CDR1 SNHLY and CDR2 FYNNEI. Written as DNA, the CDR3 is TGTGCCAGCAGTGGGCCAGTAACCTACGAGCAGTACTTC. Amino acids: CASSGPVTYEQYF.

This clonotype was counted many times. The genes are TRBV27 and TRBJ1-2; possible D gene TRBD1, 6 bases. The V gene's germline CDR1 is MNHEY and CDR2 SMNVEV (reference sequence). With 3 bases removed from V and 7 bases from J, the gap between germline ends came to 15 bases. The CDR3 sequence is 14 residues long. The CDR3 region has the DNA TGTGCCAGCAGTTTTGGGCAGGGGTTTGGTGGCTACACCTTC. Protein: CASSFGQGFGGYTF.

This clonotype was seen repeatedly, ten times or more. The chain carries TRBV4-3 and TRBJ1-4; 10 bases match TRBD1. Germline loops: CDR1 LGHNA, CDR2 YSLEER. The ends lost 0 bases at V and 12 bases at J; junction bases unmatched: 7. This CDR3 is built from 15 residues. The CDR3 region is CASSQDGTGDGQLFF. CDR3 sequence (DNA): TGCGCCAGCAGCCAAGACGGGACAGGGGATGGACAACTGTTTTTT.

In DNA form, the CDR3 reads TGTGCCACCAGTGCGGCTAGTCGAGGCACAGATACGCAGTATTTT. Amino acid sequence: CATSAASRGTDTQYF. The chain combines TRBV24-1 with TRBJ2-3; no clear D. This CDR3 spans 15 amino acids. Germline V gene data show CDR1 as KGHDR and CDR2 as SFDVKD. Trimming removed 5 bases from V and 1 base from J, with 12 bases in between.

This clonotype was seen many times. The chain uses TRBV5-1 and TRBJ2-1; possible D gene TRBD1, 6 bases. Germline assignment: CDR1 SGHRS and CDR2 YFSETQ. The V and J ends lost 4 bases and 6 bases respectively, with 17 bases between them. The CDR3 has 15 amino acids. The CDR3 DNA follows: TGCGCCAGCAGCGTCCGGACAGCGACGACCAATGAGCAGTTCTTC. It yields the protein CASSVRTATTNEQFF.

This clonotype was observed a handful of times. V is TRBV27 and J is TRBJ2-7, with a weak D call TRBD1 (6 bases). The CDR3 spans 13 residues. Per the germline V gene, CDR1 is MNHEY and CDR2 is SMNVEV (reference sequence). Trimming stripped 6 bases from V and 3 bases from J, with 12 bases between. For the CDR3, the DNA is TGTGCCAGCAGGGCGTGGGGACACTACGAGCAGTACTTC. As protein: CASRAWGHYEQYF.

This clonotype came up a few times. This chain connects TRBV7-2 to TRBJ2-5, with D unclear. The V and J ends lost 8 bases and 3 bases respectively, with 16 bases between them. The CDR3 is made up of 14 amino acids. The germline gives CDR1 SGHTA, CDR2 FQGNSA. The CDR3 region is CASQKEQLKETQYF. The CDR3 nucleotides are TGTGCCAGCCAGAAAGAACAGTTGAAAGAGACCCAGTACTTC.

This clonotype was recorded many times. CDR3 residues: CASRDNSQETQYF. The DNA for the CDR3 is TGTGCCAGCAGGGACAACAGCCAAGAGACCCAGTACTTC. The chain couples TRBV3-1 to TRBJ2-5, with D perhaps TRBD1 (5 bases). The CDR3 runs to 13 residues. Trimming left V 6 bases short and J 1 base short, with 9 bases between. Germline CDR1 and CDR2: LGHDT and YNNKEL (reference sequence).

The chain carries TRBV29-1 and TRBJ2-1, with D possibly TRBD2 on 6 matching bases. The J call could be wrong; TRBJ2-7 is a better fit for the DNA end. Germline V gives CDR1 SQVTM, CDR2 ANQGSEA. The CDR3 has 13 residues. CDR3 protein: CSVGARLVNEQYF. For the CDR3, the DNA is TGCAGCGTTGGTGCCCGACTAGTAAATGAGCAGTACTTC.

The V gene is TRBV14, the J gene TRBJ2-7; the D gene is possibly TRBD1 (5 bases). V was trimmed by 2 bases and J by 3 bases, leaving 11 bases between them. Germline V gene lookup returns CDR1 SGHDN and CDR2 FVKESK. The CDR3 runs 14 residues. CDR3 in amino acids: CASSQQGRDYEQYF. The CDR3 DNA follows: TGTGCCAGCAGCCAACAGGGCAGGGACTACGAGCAGTACTTC.

This clonotype came up many times. The chain joins TRBV29-1 to TRBJ2-1; D might be TRBD2 (5 bases). Deletions cut 0 bases from V and 2 bases from J, with 11 bases between. The CDR3 sequence is 15 residues long. CDR1 SQVTM and CDR2 ANQGSEA come from the germline V gene. CDR3 in DNA: TGCAGCGTTGAAGATCAGGCGGGTACCTACAATGAGCAGTTCTTC. It yields the protein CSVEDQAGTYNEQFF.

This clonotype was picked up many times. V is TRBV7-2 and J is TRBJ2-2, with 12 bases aligning to TRBD2. Looked up from germline, CDR1 is SGHTA and CDR2 is FQGNSA. The J segment lost 6 bases and the V segment lost 3 bases, leaving 8 bases of the junction unmatched. CDR3 length: 17 residues. In DNA form, the CDR3 reads TGTGCCAGCAGCTTGTGGGCTAGCGGGAGGGCCGCCGGGGAGCTGTTTTTT. Translating gives CASSLWASGRAAGELFF.

This clonotype showed up many times. CDR3 region: CASSYPASGSSDTQYF. DNA for the CDR3: TGTGCCAGCAGTTACCCCGCTAGCGGGAGCTCAGATACGCAGTATTTT. V is TRBV6-2 or TRBV6-3 and J is TRBJ2-3; 10 nucleotides agree with TRBD2. V trimming: 2 bases; J trimming: 4 bases; junction bases outside the gene matches: 6. The germline CDR1 and CDR2 sequences are MNHEY and SVGEGT. There are 16 residues in the CDR3.

This clonotype has a count of ten or more. The chain links TRBV18 to TRBJ2-5; D is unclear. The CDR3 spans 15 residues. Per germline, CDR1 KGHSH and CDR2 LQKENI. The V gene lost 3 bases and the J gene lost 1 base, with 12 bases spanning the gap. The CDR3 region is CASSPADITQETQYF. The CDR3 DNA follows: TGTGCCAGCTCACCTGCCGACATCACCCAAGAGACCCAGTACTTC.

This clonotype appeared many times. The chain has TRBV20-1 and TRBJ2-7; 7 bases align to TRBD1. V dropped 5 bases and J dropped 0; count of bases not matched to a gene: 7. Germline loops: CDR1 DFQATT, CDR2 SNEGSKA (reference sequence). The CDR3 is 14 amino acids. The CDR3 DNA follows: TGCAGTGCTTTGACAGGGACCCACTCCTACGAGCAGTACTTC. It specifies CSALTGTHSYEQYF.

In this sample, this clonotype turned up many times. The chain couples TRBV27 to TRBJ2-3; maybe TRBD2 (5 bases). The V gene's germline CDR1 is MNHEY and CDR2 SMNVEV (reference sequence). CDR3 length equals 16 residues. V lost 0 bases and J lost 2, with 12 bases in between. The CDR3 region has the DNA TGTGCCAGCAGTTTATCGTTAGCGACGATCACAGATACGCAGTATTTT. Residues: CASSLSLATITDTQYF.

This clonotype showed up just a few times. This rearrangement joins TRBV30 to TRBJ2-3; D uncertain. Looked up from germline, CDR1 is GTSNPN and CDR2 is SVGIG (reference sequence). The CDR3 is 12 amino acids. With 2 bases removed from V and 6 bases from J, the gap between germline ends came to 9 bases. The CDR3 DNA reads as TGTGCCTGGAGTCCCGGGCGGGATACGCAGTATTTT. It encodes CAWSPGRDTQYF.

This chain uses TRBV6-5 with TRBJ2-1; tentative D call: TRBD2 (6 bases). V shed 2 bases and J shed 8 bases, with 10 bases lying between them. The CDR3 length is 13 residues. Per the germline V gene, CDR1 is MNHEY and CDR2 is SVGAGI. The CDR3 protein is CASSYRRGHEQFF. The CDR3 bases are TGTGCCAGCAGTTACCGGAGGGGCCATGAGCAGTTCTTC.

This clonotype has at least ten counts. The chain has TRBV6-2 or TRBV6-3 and TRBJ1-1; D remains ambiguous. The CDR3 loop spans 11 amino acids. Deletions cut 4 bases from V and 7 bases from J, with 7 bases between. CDR1 is MNHEY, CDR2 SVGEGT, per germline. In nucleotides, the CDR3 is TGTGCCAGCAGTTTCCAGCGTGAAGCTTTCTTT. Translated: CASSFQREAFF.

This clonotype has a count of ten or more. The chain uses TRBV7-9 and TRBJ2-7; TRBD1 aligns across 7 bases. The CDR3 spans 14 residues. Germline V gene data show CDR1 as SEHNR and CDR2 as FQNEAQ (reference sequence). V lost 5 bases to trimming and J lost 3 bases; unmatched junction nucleotides: 7. The CDR3 DNA follows: TGTGCCAGCAGCCCGTGGCCAGGGGGCTACGAGCAGTACTTC. This codes for CASSPWPGGYEQYF.

This clonotype was observed a handful of times. This chain uses TRBV6-1 with TRBJ2-6; D is unresolved. CDR3 size: 13 residues. The ends were cut back, 5 bases at V and 0 bases at J, with 2 bases in the middle. Germline CDR1 is MNHNS and CDR2 is SASEGT. CDR3 sequence reads: CASSTSGANVLTF. The CDR3 DNA reads TGTGCCAGCAGTACCTCTGGGGCCAACGTCCTGACTTTC.

The chain carries TRBV12-3 or TRBV12-4 and TRBJ2-7; TRBD1 aligns across 7 bases. Losses at the gene ends were 5 bases for V and 6 bases for J; bases not matched to a gene: 4. The length of the CDR3 is 12 residues. CDR3 amino acids: CASSLGQSEQYF. CDR3 sequence (DNA): TGTGCCAGCAGTCTGGGACAGTCCGAGCAGTACTTC.